Listed below are T cell receptor beta chains from one sample, sequenced in a study of T cells in localized non-small cell lung cancer. TCRdb's copy holds only in-frame clones and misses some; the assay was immunoSEQ multiplex PCR. Found here are 30,000 to 40,000 clones, about 80% of them singletons; the top ten hold about 18%. The sample consisted of peripheral blood, taken before any cancer treatment. The receptors derive from a male donor aged 60 or over with stage III squamous cell lung carcinoma. Each CDR3 is given with its conserved first and last residue. Fields, in order: D gene, V gene, J gene, clone size, CDR3 protein, CDR3 DNA. D genes are given only for firm matches. Expanded clones are given a class, and other clones once, few, many or no size at all.

>TRBD1|TRBV28|TRBJ2-7|.
CASSSPTGTKVEQYF
TGTGCCAGCAGTTCCCCGACAGGGACCAAGGTCGAGCAGTACTTC
>.|TRBV18|TRBJ1-4|.
CASSRQGEGTNEKLFF
TGTGCCAGCTCACGACAAGGGGAAGGAACTAATGAAAAACTGTTTTTT
>TRBD2|TRBV6-5|TRBJ2-5|.
CASSFGLAGELETQYF
TGTGCCAGCAGTTTTGGACTAGCGGGAGAGTTGGAGACCCAGTACTTC
>TRBD2|TRBV5-1|TRBJ2-3|few
CASSSTGLAASTDTQYF
TGCGCCAGCAGCTCCACCGGACTAGCGGCTAGCACAGATACGCAGTATTTT
>TRBD2|TRBV7-2|TRBJ2-1|.
CASSPSGGLSYNEQFF
TGTGCCAGCAGCCCTAGCGGGGGCTTATCCTACAATGAGCAGTTCTTC
>.|TRBV7-2|TRBJ2-7|few
CASSLSASTYEQYF
TGTGCCAGCAGCTTATCGGCCAGTACCTACGAGCAGTACTTC
>.|TRBV21-1|TRBJ1-3|.
CASSRASDGNTIYF
TGTGCCAGCAGCAGAGCCTCGGATGGAAACACCATATATTTT
>.|TRBV10-2|TRBJ1-6|few
CASSESVGKADNSPLHF
TGCGCCAGCAGTGAGTCGGTGGGGAAAGCCGATAATTCACCCCTCCACTTT
>.|TRBV19|TRBJ1-1|.
CASSIGQIMNTEAFF
TGTGCCAGTAGTATCGGACAGATAATGAACACTGAAGCTTTCTTT
>.|TRBV6-1|TRBJ1-2|.
CASRTGVDYGYTF
TGTGCCAGCAGGACCGGGGTCGACTATGGCTACACCTTC
>TRBD1|TRBV27|TRBJ2-2|.
CASSLSSAGRDRGRTGELFF
TGTGCCAGCAGTTTATCTTCTGCAGGCCGGGACAGGGGGCGCACCGGGGAGCTGTTTTTT
>.|TRBV27|TRBJ2-7|.
CASSYSGETPYEQYF
TGTGCCAGCAGCTACTCCGGGGAAACTCCCTACGAGCAGTACTTC
>TRBD1|TRBV7-9|TRBJ1-3|once
CASSLDRDGNTIYF
TGTGCCAGCAGCCTCGACAGGGATGGAAACACCATATATTTT
>.|TRBV27|TRBJ1-1|.
CASTPTYMNTEAFF
TGTGCCAGCACCCCGACATATATGAACACTGAAGCTTTCTTT
>.|TRBV21-1|TRBJ1-3|.
CASSKRGTVGNTIYF
TGTGCCAGCAGCAAAAGAGGGACTGTAGGAAACACCATATATTTT
>.|TRBV5-4|TRBJ1-2|few
CASSLDGGYTF
TGTGCCAGCAGCTTGGATGGGGGCTACACCTTC
>TRBD1|TRBV9|TRBJ2-7|.
CASSQRQGTSYEQYF
TGTGCCAGCAGCCAAAGACAGGGCACTTCCTACGAGCAGTACTTC
>.|TRBV2|TRBJ1-1|.
CAQQTFANTEAFF
TGTGCTCAGCAAACCTTTGCGAACACTGAAGCTTTCTTT
>TRBD2|TRBV5-8|TRBJ2-1|.
CASLPRRGGYNEQFF
TGTGCCAGCCTTCCGCGGCGGGGGGGTTACAATGAGCAGTTCTTC
>.|TRBV27|TRBJ2-4|.
CASSLDNKNIQYF
TGTGCCAGCAGTTTAGACAACAAAAACATTCAGTACTTC
>.|TRBV14|TRBJ1-2|.
CASSHPEGGYTF
TGTGCCAGCAGCCACCCGGAGGGTGGCTACACCTTC
>TRBD2|TRBV7-2|TRBJ2-5|.
CASSLGTSGGLETQYF
TGTGCCAGCAGCTTAGGGACTAGCGGGGGGCTAGAGACCCAGTACTTC
>.|TRBV5-1|TRBJ2-5|.
CASSSDLGETQYF
TGCGCCAGCAGCTCGGACCTCGGTGAGACCCAGTACTTC
>TRBD2|TRBV5-4|TRBJ2-2|.
CASRGLAGGTGELFF
TGTGCCAGCAGGGGACTAGCGGGAGGTACCGGGGAGCTGTTTTTT
>.|TRBV6-6|TRBJ1-1|.
CASLWDGERSTEAFF
TGTGCCAGCCTCTGGGACGGGGAGAGGAGCACTGAAGCTTTCTTT
>.|TRBV5-1|TRBJ1-2|.
CASRPGSENGYTF
TGCGCCAGCAGACCCGGTTCGGAGAATGGCTACACCTTC
>TRBD2|TRBV6-1|TRBJ2-1|.
CASSEALAGSSYNEQFF
TGTGCCAGCAGTGAAGCGCTAGCGGGAAGCTCCTACAATGAGCAGTTCTTC
>.|TRBV15|TRBJ2-5|.
CATSRDLGETQYF
TGTGCCACCAGCAGAGATTTAGGAGAGACCCAGTACTTC
>TRBD1|TRBV15|TRBJ1-1|.
CATSPGGQLITEAFF
TGTGCCACCAGCCCGGGGGGACAGTTGATAACTGAAGCTTTCTTT
>.|TRBV30|TRBJ2-3|.
CAWSVGRTDTQYF
TGTGCCTGGAGTGTAGGTAGGACAGATACGCAGTATTTT
>.|TRBV15|TRBJ1-1|.
CATSRDGQRNTEAFF
TGTGCCACCAGCAGAGATGGGCAGAGGAACACTGAAGCTTTCTTT
>TRBD1|TRBV29-1|TRBJ1-2|.
CSVQTPDRANYGYTF
TGCAGCGTGCAAACACCGGACAGGGCTAACTATGGCTACACCTTC
>.|TRBV21-1|TRBJ1-2|.
CASRRGTVVTF
TGTGCCAGCCGTCGAGGGACCGTCGTCACCTTC
>.|TRBV7-9|TRBJ2-1|.
CASSLTPGYNEQFF
TGTGCCAGCAGCTTAACACCCGGATACAATGAGCAGTTCTTC
>.|TRBV10-1|TRBJ2-3|.
CASSKGVADTQYF
TGCGCCAGCAGTAAGGGGGTAGCAGATACGCAGTATTTT
>.|TRBV18|TRBJ1-4|.
CASSPPGDSEKLFF
TGTGCCAGCTCACCACCGGGAGATAGTGAAAAACTGTTTTTT
>.|TRBV7-8|TRBJ2-7|.
CASSLADYSYEQYF
TGTGCCAGCAGCTTAGCAGACTACTCCTACGAGCAGTACTTC
>TRBD1|TRBV27|TRBJ1-6|.
CASRPGTGASPLHF
TGTGCCAGCAGGCCCGGGACAGGGGCATCACCCCTCCACTTT
>TRBD2|TRBV11-2|TRBJ2-7|.
CASSLGWGLLHYEQYF
TGTGCCAGCAGCTTAGGATGGGGACTACTCCACTACGAGCAGTACTTC
>.|TRBV7-8|TRBJ2-5|.
CASSSNTALQETQYF
TGTGCCAGCAGCTCGAATACAGCCCTACAAGAGACCCAGTACTTC
>TRBD2|TRBV10-3|TRBJ2-3|.
CAMRPGLARDTQYF
TGTGCCATGCGACCGGGACTAGCGAGGGATACGCAGTATTTT
>TRBD1|TRBV7-9|TRBJ2-1|.
CASSSRAGQGMNEQFF
TGTGCCAGCAGCAGCCGTGCGGGACAGGGTATGAATGAGCAGTTCTTC
>TRBD2|TRBV19|TRBJ2-1|.
CASSKILAGYNEQFF
TGTGCCAGTAGTAAGATACTAGCGGGGTACAATGAGCAGTTCTTC
>.|TRBV6-1|TRBJ1-1|.
CASSEGGFMNTEAFF
TGTGCCAGCAGTGAAGGAGGGTTCATGAACACTGAAGCTTTCTTT
>.|TRBV5-1|TRBJ2-1|.
CASSLGPQNNEQFF
TGCGCCAGCAGCTTGGGACCCCAGAACAATGAGCAGTTCTTC
>.|TRBV6-6|TRBJ2-1|.
CASSYSTSSYNEQFF
TGTGCCAGCAGTTACTCTACAAGCTCCTACAATGAGCAGTTCTTC
>.|TRBV14|TRBJ1-6|.
CASSQDVYSPLHF
TGTGCCAGCAGCCAAGATGTCTATTCACCCCTCCACTTT
>TRBD1|TRBV7-9|TRBJ2-7|.
CASSSDRSAYEQYF
TGTGCCAGCAGCTCGGACAGGTCCGCCTACGAGCAGTACTTC
>.|TRBV7-8|TRBJ1-5|.
CASSLGRGGNQPQHF
TGTGCCAGCAGCTTAGGGAGGGGAGGTAATCAGCCCCAGCATTTT
>.|TRBV2|TRBJ2-1|.
CASTQGRDNEQFF
TGTGCCAGCACCCAAGGGCGAGACAATGAGCAGTTCTTC
>.|TRBV10-2|TRBJ2-5|.
CASSERRGETQYF
TGCGCCAGCAGTGAGAGGCGCGGAGAGACCCAGTACTTC
>TRBD2|TRBV5-4|TRBJ2-5|.
CASSRIGTTQETQYF
TGTGCCAGCAGCAGAATCGGGACTACTCAAGAGACCCAGTACTTC
>TRBD1|TRBV15|TRBJ1-4|.
CATSREFGTGGEKLFF
TGTGCCACCAGCAGAGAGTTTGGGACAGGGGGGGAAAAACTGTTTTTT